What follows are 15 T cell receptor beta chains derived from one specimen sequenced in a study of blood T cell repertoires in COVID-19. Measured with immunoSEQ multiplex PCR; TCRdb has only the in-frame clones, and not every one. The data contain approximately 170,000 clones, about four fifths of them seen just once; the ten biggest clones take up about 2.1%. Sequencing input: peripheral blood. Every receptor here comes from a woman aged 80 or over with acute or convalescent COVID-19.

In nucleotides, the CDR3 is TGTGCCACCAGCAGAGCTGGAGGCCGCGGCGGCAGCCCCTACGAGCAGTACTTC. Protein: CATSRAGGRGGSPYEQYF. The chain links TRBV15 to TRBJ2-7; D possibly corresponds to TRBD2 (5 bases). The germline V gene encodes CDR1 LNHNV and CDR2 YYDKDF (reference sequence). Deletions cut 1 base from V and 2 bases from J, with 21 bases between. The CDR3 is 18 amino acids.

V usage is TRBV2 and J usage is TRBJ1-6, with D perhaps TRBD1 (5 bases). The V and J ends lost 2 bases and 7 bases respectively, with 15 bases between them. Per germline, CDR1 SNHLY and CDR2 FYNNEI. The CDR3 has 16 amino acids. The CDR3 is CASSERAGMGNSPLHF. CDR3 coding DNA: TGTGCCAGCAGTGAACGAGCAGGGATGGGCAATTCACCCCTCCACTTT.

The chain recombines TRBV6-2 or TRBV6-3 with TRBJ2-2; 12 nucleotides agree with TRBD2. The CDR3 is 18 amino acids. Germline loops: CDR1 MNHEY, CDR2 SVGEGT. The trim removed 5 bases at V and 1 base at J, leaving 8 bases unmatched. DNA for the CDR3: TGTGCCAGCAGTGACGGCCTAGCGGGGGGGCAGAACACCGGGGAGCTGTTTTTT. Translation gives CASSDGLAGGQNTGELFF.

The rearrangement joins TRBV27 to TRBJ2-7, with 9 bases that match TRBD1. V lost 5 bases, J lost 1 base, and 3 bases stayed unmatched. Germline values: CDR1 MNHEY, CDR2 SMNVEV (reference sequence). The CDR3 covers 14 residues. CDR3 loop: CASSGTGPSYEQYF. In DNA form, the CDR3 reads TGTGCCAGCAGTGGGACAGGGCCGTCCTACGAGCAGTACTTC.

The chain uses TRBV6-4 and TRBJ2-3; TRBD2 matches 11 bases. This CDR3 is built from 16 residues. The trim removed 3 bases at V and 4 bases at J, leaving 6 bases unmatched. Germline CDR1 reads MRHNA; CDR2 reads SNTAGT. This CDR3 is CASSENSGGAADTQYF. In nucleotides, the CDR3 is TGTGCCAGCAGTGAAAATAGCGGGGGGGCCGCAGATACGCAGTATTTT.

V is TRBV28 and J is TRBJ1-1; the D gene is possibly TRBD1 (5 bases). This CDR3 is built from 14 residues. Deletions cut 2 bases from V and 4 bases from J, with 11 bases between. Germline V gene sequence: CDR1 MDHEN, CDR2 SYDVKM. The CDR3 DNA reads as TGTGCCAGCAGTTTACATCAGGGTGTCACTGAAGCTTTCTTT. Its translation is CASSLHQGVTEAFF. Looking up the rest from reference TRBV28 and TRBJ1-1 gives the full variable domain: DVKVTQSSRYLVKRTGEKVFLECVQDMDHENMFWYRQDPGLGLRLIYFSYDVKMKEKGDIPEGYSVSREKKERFSLILESASTNQTSMYLCASSLHQGVTEAFFGQGTRLTVV.

This clone has only one observation. The chain combines TRBV4-3 with TRBJ2-1; 9 bases agree with TRBD2. V gave up 1 base and J gave up 6 bases; unmatched junction bases: 10. Germline assignment: CDR1 LGHNA and CDR2 YSLEER. The CDR3 spans 17 residues. CDR3 DNA sequence: TGCGCCAGCAGCCAAGCTCTTGGGACTAGCTCAGTCAATGAGCAGTTCTTC. This encodes CASSQALGTSSVNEQFF.

This rearrangement joins TRBV5-5 to TRBJ1-2, with 11 bases aligning to TRBD1. Germline V lookup: CDR1 SGHKS, CDR2 YYEKEE (reference sequence). This CDR3 has 14 residues. J gave up 8 bases and V 4 bases, and 7 bases lay outside the gene matches. CDR3 amino acids: CASSPGQGVWGYTF. In nucleotides, the CDR3 is TGTGCCAGCAGCCCGGGACAGGGGGTTTGGGGCTACACCTTC.

The chain is built from TRBV28 and TRBJ1-1; D unclear. V lost 3 bases and J lost 4, with 9 bases in between. The CDR3 runs 13 residues. Germline assignment: CDR1 MDHEN and CDR2 SYDVKM. In nucleotides, the CDR3 is TGTGCCAGCAGTTTTTCCCTTGTCACTGAAGCTTTCTTT. This encodes CASSFSLVTEAFF.

The V gene is TRBV18, the J gene TRBJ1-2; D might be TRBD1 (6 bases). The ends were cut back, 4 bases at V and 8 bases at J, with 17 bases in the middle. The CDR3 runs 14 residues. Germline assignment: CDR1 KGHSH and CDR2 LQKENI. CDR3 nucleotide sequence: TGTGCCAGCTCACTACAGGGACCTATATACGGCTACACCTTC. It translates to CASSLQGPIYGYTF.

This chain uses TRBV5-1 with TRBJ2-5; 9 bases are shared with TRBD2. The CDR3 spans 17 residues. From germline, CDR1 is SGHRS and CDR2 YFSETQ. The V segment lost 4 bases and the J segment 1 base; nucleotides outside the gene matches: 11. The CDR3 DNA reads TGCGCCAGCAGCATATCGAGCGGGGGGCCCGGCCAAGAGACCCAGTACTTC. This gives the protein CASSISSGGPGQETQYF.

V and J are TRBV6-5 and TRBJ1-1, with D hard to call. Germline V gives CDR1 MNHEY, CDR2 SVGAGI. The CDR3 has 14 residues. V was trimmed by 6 bases and J by 0 bases, leaving 11 bases between them. CDR3 sequence: CASRLGGMNTEAFF. DNA of the CDR3: TGTGCCAGCAGACTAGGTGGGATGAACACTGAAGCTTTCTTT.

V gene TRBV23-1 combines with J gene TRBJ1-3; D call uncertain. TRBV23-1 counts as an open reading frame of uncertain function. The CDR3 has 14 residues. Trimming took 6 bases from V and 1 from J, leaving 10 bases between them. The CDR3: CASSSRVSGNTIYF. In DNA form, the CDR3 reads TGCGCCAGCAGCTCGCGGGTTTCTGGAAACACCATATATTTT.

The rearrangement links TRBV5-6 to TRBJ2-7; D is ambiguous. The CDR3 extends over 11 amino acids. In germline, CDR1 is SGHDT, CDR2 YYEEEE. The germline V and J ends were trimmed by 1 base and 7 bases, with 6 bases remaining between them. The CDR3 DNA reads TGTGCCAGCAGCTTGACGAGGGAGCAGTACTTC. Protein sequence: CASSLTREQYF.

V and J are TRBV10-3 and TRBJ2-2, with 7 positions matching TRBD1. The length of the CDR3 is 16 residues. Germline V lookup: CDR1 ENHRY, CDR2 SYGVKD. Trimming at V came to 0 bases and at J to 1 base, leaving 2 bases not matched to a gene. CDR3 DNA: TGTGCCATCAGTGAGTCCAGGACAGGGAACACCGGGGAGCTGTTTTTT. It is translated as CAISESRTGNTGELFF.